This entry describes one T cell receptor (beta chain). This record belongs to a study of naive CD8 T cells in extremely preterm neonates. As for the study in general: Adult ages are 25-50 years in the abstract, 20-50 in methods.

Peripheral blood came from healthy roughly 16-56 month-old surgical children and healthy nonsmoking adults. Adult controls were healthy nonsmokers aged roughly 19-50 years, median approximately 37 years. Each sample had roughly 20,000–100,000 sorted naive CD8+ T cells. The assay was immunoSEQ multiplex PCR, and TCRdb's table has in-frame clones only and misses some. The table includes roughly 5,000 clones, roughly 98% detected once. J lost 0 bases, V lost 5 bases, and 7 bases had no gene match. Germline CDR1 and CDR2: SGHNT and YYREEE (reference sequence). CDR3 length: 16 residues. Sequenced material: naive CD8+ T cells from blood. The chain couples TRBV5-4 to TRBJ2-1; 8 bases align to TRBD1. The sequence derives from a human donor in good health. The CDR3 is CASSTDRGGSYNEQFF. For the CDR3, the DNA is TGTGCCAGCAGTACCGACAGGGGAGGCTCCTACAATGAGCAGTTCTTC.